The 29 T cell receptor beta chains given below trace back to one sample, sequenced in a study of OX40 agonist ivuxolimab in advanced cancers. Some clones are missing from TCRdb's copy, which holds only in-frame ones; the method was immunoSEQ multiplex PCR. Of 22,000 or so clones detected, more than 65% appear once; the ten largest clones hold around a third. Sample: CD4+ or CD8+ T cells sorted from blood, taken in a trial of the OX40 agonist ivuxolimab. The receptor source for this set is an adult with an advanced solid tumor such as melanoma, head and neck, liver or kidney cancer.

The chain combines TRBV7-2 with TRBJ2-1; 7 bases match TRBD2. Germline V CDR1 and CDR2: SGHTA, FQGNSA. CDR3 length equals 15 residues. Trimming took 3 bases from V and 3 from J; bases not matched to a gene: 5. The CDR3 reads CASSFRAGRYNEQFF. The CDR3 DNA is TGTGCCAGCAGCTTTCGAGCGGGACGCTACAATGAGCAGTTCTTC.

The CDR3 DNA is TGTGCCAGCAGTGATCGTCCAGGACAGGGGGAGGGAGCTTTCTTT. It is translated as CASSDRPGQGEGAFF. V gene TRBV6-4 combines with J gene TRBJ1-1; 10 positions agree with TRBD1. The length of the CDR3 is 15 residues. CDR1 is MRHNA, CDR2 SNTAGT, per germline. The V and J ends lost 3 bases and 10 bases, in that order; junction bases with no gene match: 11.

The genes are TRBV30 and TRBJ1-2; 8 bases line up with TRBD1. The V and J ends lost 2 bases and 3 bases, in that order; junction bases with no gene match: 2. This CDR3 comprises 13 residues. CDR1 and CDR2 from the germline V gene are GTSNPN and SVGIG (reference sequence). The CDR3 nucleotides are TGTGCCTGGAGTCTACAGGGGGACTATGGCTACACCTTC. Residues: CAWSLQGDYGYTF.

The chain is built from TRBV7-3 and TRBJ1-1; D remains ambiguous. Germline V CDR1 and CDR2: SGHTA, FQGTGA. The CDR3 consists of 14 residues. V was trimmed by 4 bases and J by 4 bases, leaving 13 bases between them. As DNA, the CDR3 is TGTGCCAGCAGCTCAGACGGGTGGGGCACTGAAGCTTTCTTT. This encodes CASSSDGWGTEAFF.

The genes are TRBV28 and TRBJ1-2; D unresolved. The V and J ends lost 5 bases and 2 bases respectively, with 3 bases between them. The CDR3 consists of 11 residues. Germline values: CDR1 MDHEN, CDR2 SYDVKM. The CDR3: CASSPNYGYTF. The CDR3 DNA reads TGTGCCAGCAGTCCCAACTATGGCTACACCTTC.

Only a few counts were recorded for this clone. CDR3 protein: CASSLGMRDGYTF. CDR3 sequence (DNA): TGTGCCAGCAGCTTGGGAATGCGAGATGGCTACACCTTC. The V and J genes are TRBV5-4 and TRBJ1-2; D not certain. The CDR3 consists of 13 residues. Per the germline V gene, CDR1 is SGHNT and CDR2 is YYREEE (reference sequence). V shed 0 bases and J shed 6 bases, with 9 bases lying between them.

The chain employs TRBV7-9 and TRBJ1-1, with D maybe TRBD1 (5 bases). Germline CDR1 reads SEHNR; CDR2 reads FQNEAQ (reference sequence). The CDR3 covers 16 residues. V dropped 7 bases and J dropped 5 bases, with 23 bases sitting between them. For the CDR3, the DNA is TGTGCCAGCACCATCTTCAAGGGGAATGTAGGGACTGAAGCTTTCTTT. Residues: CASTIFKGNVGTEAFF.

The chain links TRBV7-3 to TRBJ2-2, with TRBD1 identical over 10 bases. The CDR3 covers 14 residues. Germline V gives CDR1 SGHTA, CDR2 FQGTGA. V dropped 5 bases and J dropped 6; count of bases not matched to a gene: 3. The CDR3 reads CASSTGTGAGELFF. CDR3 sequence (DNA): TGTGCCAGCAGCACAGGGACAGGGGCCGGGGAGCTGTTTTTT.

The chain uses TRBV5-6 and TRBJ1-1, with D possibly TRBD1 on 5 matching bases. The CDR3 is 15 residues long. The germline gives CDR1 SGHDT, CDR2 YYEEEE. V lost 2 bases, J lost 6 bases, and 17 bases lay in between. CDR3 DNA sequence: TGTGCCAGCAGCTTAAGAGGGGCCCGATCCGCTGAAGCTTTCTTT. This sequence encodes CASSLRGARSAEAFF.

The gene calls are TRBV7-6 and TRBJ1-3; D is ambiguous. The CDR3 sequence is 16 residues long. Trimming took off 0 bases at V and 0 bases at J, with 9 bases between the two ends. Germline V gene sequence: CDR1 SGHVS, CDR2 FNYEAQ. For the CDR3, the DNA is TGTGCCAGCAGCTTAGCGCCACTCTCCTCTGGAAACACCATATATTTT. Protein product: CASSLAPLSSGNTIYF.

This chain links TRBV21-1 with TRBJ2-1; the table's D call TRBD2 went unverified against the DNA. TRBV21-1 is assigned pseudogene status. This CDR3 has 16 amino acids. The CDR3 coding sequence is TGTGCCAGCAGTAAAGCGACTAGTTCGATCCACAATGAGCAGTTCTTC. As protein: CASSKATSSIHNEQFF.

The J gene is TRBJ1-5, the V gene TRBV6-1, with TRBD1 identical over 8 bases. The germline gives CDR1 MNHNS, CDR2 SASEGT. CDR3 size: 15 residues. V lost 10 bases to trimming and J lost 0 bases; unmatched junction nucleotides: 8. The CDR3 DNA follows: TGTGCCATTGCATGGACAGGGAATAGCAATCAGCCCCAGCATTTT. The encoded protein is CAIAWTGNSNQPQHF.

This rearrangement joins TRBV29-1 to TRBJ2-7; D may correspond to TRBD1 or TRBD2 (6 bases each). The CDR3 length is 12 residues. Germline CDR1 is SQVTM and CDR2 is ANQGSEA. Between the trimmed V and J ends, which lost 7 bases and 7 bases, there was a span of 17 bases. CDR3 nucleotides: TGCAGCGCCCTAAGGGTAGGGGGGGAGCAGTACTTC. Protein sequence: CSALRVGGEQYF.

The CDR3 DNA reads as TGTGCCAGCAGTGAATGGGGGGAGAGGGACTATAGCAATCAGCCCCAGCATTTT. Amino acids: CASSEWGERDYSNQPQHF. The chain couples TRBV2 to TRBJ1-5; the D gene is possibly TRBD1 (5 bases). The CDR3 is 18 residues long. Germline V gives CDR1 SNHLY, CDR2 FYNNEI. V lost 2 bases and J lost 0, with 17 bases in between.

The chain uses TRBV5-1 and TRBJ1-1; 7 bases map to TRBD1. The length of the CDR3 is 16 residues. The germline CDR1 and CDR2 sequences are SGHRS and YFSETQ. J was trimmed by 1 base and V by 4 bases; bases with no gene match: 10. The CDR3 reads CASSPPLTGRNTEAFF. The DNA for the CDR3 is TGCGCCAGCAGCCCACCCTTGACAGGGAGGAACACTGAAGCTTTCTTT.

This sequence joins TRBV6-1 and TRBJ1-5, with a tentative D call TRBD1 (5 bases). This CDR3 has 17 residues. Germline lookup yields CDR1 MNHNS and CDR2 SASEGT. Trimming took off 4 bases at V and 0 bases at J, with 16 bases between the two ends. CDR3 amino acids: CASSAADRGYSNQPQHF. The CDR3 DNA reads as TGTGCCAGCAGTGCCGCCGACAGAGGTTATAGCAATCAGCCCCAGCATTTT.

The chain employs TRBV25-1 and TRBJ1-2; D is uncertain. Trimming took off 6 bases at V and 4 bases at J, with 3 bases between the two ends. Germline V lookup: CDR1 MGHDK, CDR2 SYGVNS. The CDR3 runs to 10 residues. The CDR3 loop is CASSGYGYTF. In DNA, the CDR3 is TGTGCCAGCAGCGGCTATGGCTACACCTTC.

The chain carries TRBV18 and TRBJ1-2, with D possibly being TRBD1 (5 bases). V was shortened by 4 bases and J by 6 bases, with 18 bases between the two germline ends. The CDR3 length is 15 residues. CDR1 is KGHSH, CDR2 LQKENI, per germline. Here the CDR3 DNA reads TGTGCCAGCTCACTAACGTTCGACAGAGGCCATGGCTACACCTTC. Translating it yields CASSLTFDRGHGYTF.

This chain links TRBV5-4 with TRBJ1-3; D may be TRBD1 (5 bases). The CDR3 extends over 16 amino acids. V was pared by 4 bases and J by 2 bases, with 16 bases between. Germline loops: CDR1 SGHNT, CDR2 YYREEE (reference sequence). The CDR3 is CASSDLDRGAGNTIYF. The CDR3, as DNA: TGTGCCAGCAGCGACCTTGACCGGGGGGCTGGAAACACCATATATTTT.

The chain recombines TRBV7-8 with TRBJ2-7; D is perhaps TRBD1 or TRBD2 (5 bases each). Trimming cost V 3 bases and J 4 bases, with 10 bases left between them. The CDR3 consists of 13 residues. Germline CDR1 SGHVS, CDR2 FQNEAQ. The CDR3 bases are TGTGCCAGCAGCTTGAGGGGTCAATACGAGCAGTACTTC. Translated: CASSLRGQYEQYF.

The chain's CDR3 is CAIGRVHDNEQFF. CDR3 nucleotides: TGCGCCATCGGCAGGGTACATGACAATGAGCAGTTCTTC. The chain employs TRBV10-2 and TRBJ2-1; perhaps TRBD1 as D (5 bases). Germline V CDR1 and CDR2: WSHSY, SAAADI. The CDR3 is 13 amino acids. Trimming left V 10 bases short and J 5 bases short, with 15 bases between.

This chain uses TRBV6-5 with TRBJ1-1; no definite D call. The V gene's germline CDR1 is MNHEY and CDR2 SVGAGI. The V and J ends lost 6 bases and 8 bases respectively, with 13 bases between them. There are 12 residues in the CDR3. CDR3 DNA sequence: TGTGCCAGCAGCGACCGGACGGAAGAAGCTTTCTTT. This sequence encodes CASSDRTEEAFF.

The chain couples TRBV6-6 to TRBJ1-2; 8 nucleotides line up with TRBD1. This CDR3 spans 13 amino acids. V shed 5 bases, J shed 6 bases, and the junction held 5 bases outside the gene matches. The germline V gene has CDR1 MNHNY and CDR2 SVGAGI (reference sequence). In DNA, the CDR3 is TGTGCCAGCAGTCCAGGGACAGGACATGGCTACACCTTC. Translating gives CASSPGTGHGYTF.

The chain is built from TRBV28 and TRBJ1-1; D is undetermined. The ends were cut back, 2 bases at V and 0 bases at J, with 7 bases in the middle. From germline, CDR1 is MDHEN and CDR2 SYDVKM. The CDR3 has 14 amino acids. The CDR3 is CASSLMGMNTEAFF. The CDR3 nucleotides read TGTGCCAGCAGTTTAATGGGAATGAACACTGAAGCTTTCTTT.

This clone was recorded once. The chain has TRBV12-5 and TRBJ1-1; D unresolved. Germline loops: CDR1 LGHNT, CDR2 FRNRAP. The CDR3 extends over 13 amino acids. V lost 8 bases and J lost 5, with 15 bases in between. CDR3 amino acids: CASREGMSTEAFF. The CDR3, as DNA: TGTGCTAGTAGAGAGGGAATGAGTACTGAAGCTTTCTTT. Complete variable domain (other parts from reference TRBV12-5 and TRBJ1-1): DARVTQTPRHKVTEMGQEVTMRCQPILGHNTVFWYRQTMMQGLELLAYFRNRAPLDDSGMPKDRFSAEMPDATLATLKIQPSEPRDSAVYFCASREGMSTEAFFGQGTRLTVV.

The chain recombines TRBV28 with TRBJ2-7, with D unresolved. The germline gives CDR1 MDHEN, CDR2 SYDVKM. Trimming removed 5 bases from V and 0 bases from J, with 5 bases in between. CDR3 length equals 12 residues. The DNA for the CDR3 is TGTGCCAGCAGTCTCCCCTCCTACGAGCAGTACTTC. Protein: CASSLPSYEQYF.

The chain carries TRBV5-8 and TRBJ1-5, with 7 positions matching TRBD1. After removal of 4 bases from V and 6 bases from J, the junction contained 10 bases not matched to a gene. Per the germline V gene, CDR1 is SGHTS and CDR2 is YDEGEE. This CDR3 has 15 residues. CDR3 loop: CASSGGTVVIQPQHF. The CDR3 nucleotides are TGTGCCAGCAGCGGAGGGACAGTGGTCATTCAGCCCCAGCATTTT.

Only one count was recorded for this clone. The gene calls are TRBV10-3 and TRBJ2-1; D ambiguous. The length of the CDR3 is 13 residues. Germline V lookup: CDR1 ENHRY, CDR2 SYGVKD. V was clipped by 2 bases and J by 8 bases, with 10 bases between them. The DNA of the CDR3 is TGTGCCATCAGTGAGCGGAGCGTCGATGAGCAGTTCTTC. Protein: CAISERSVDEQFF.

CDR3 residues: CASSFAYGYTF. In DNA, the CDR3 is TGTGCCAGCAGTTTCGCGTATGGCTACACCTTC. The V gene is TRBV28, the J gene TRBJ1-2; D gene ambiguous. V was trimmed by 3 bases and J by 5 bases, leaving 4 bases between them. Looked up from germline, CDR1 is MDHEN and CDR2 is SYDVKM. The CDR3 runs to 11 residues.